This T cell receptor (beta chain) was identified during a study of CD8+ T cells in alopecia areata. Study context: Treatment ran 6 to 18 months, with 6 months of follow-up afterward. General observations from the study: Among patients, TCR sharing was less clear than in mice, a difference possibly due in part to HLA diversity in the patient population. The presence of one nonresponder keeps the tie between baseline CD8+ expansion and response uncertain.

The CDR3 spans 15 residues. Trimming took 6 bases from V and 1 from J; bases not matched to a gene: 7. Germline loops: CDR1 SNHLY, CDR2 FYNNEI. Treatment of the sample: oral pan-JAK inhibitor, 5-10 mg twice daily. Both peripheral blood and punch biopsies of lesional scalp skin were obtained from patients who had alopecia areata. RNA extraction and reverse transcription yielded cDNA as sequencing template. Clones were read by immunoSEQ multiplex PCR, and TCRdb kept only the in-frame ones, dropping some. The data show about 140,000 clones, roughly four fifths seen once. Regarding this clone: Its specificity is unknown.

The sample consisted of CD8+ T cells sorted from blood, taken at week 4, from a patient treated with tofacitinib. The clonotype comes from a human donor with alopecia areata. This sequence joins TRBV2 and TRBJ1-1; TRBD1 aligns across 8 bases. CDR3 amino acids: CASRATGARNTEAFF. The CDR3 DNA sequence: TGTGCCAGCAGGGCGACAGGGGCGAGGAACACTGAAGCTTTCTTT.